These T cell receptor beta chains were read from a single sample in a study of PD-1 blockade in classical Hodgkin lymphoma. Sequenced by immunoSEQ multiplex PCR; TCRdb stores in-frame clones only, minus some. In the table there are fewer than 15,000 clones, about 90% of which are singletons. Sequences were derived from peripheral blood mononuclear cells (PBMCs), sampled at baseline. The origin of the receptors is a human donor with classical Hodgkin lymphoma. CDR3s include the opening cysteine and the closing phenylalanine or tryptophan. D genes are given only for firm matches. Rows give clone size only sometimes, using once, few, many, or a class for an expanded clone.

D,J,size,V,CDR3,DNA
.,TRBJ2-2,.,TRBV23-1,CASSQSRYSTGELFF,TGCGCCAGCAGTCAATCAAGGTACTCCACCGGGGAGCTGTTTTTT
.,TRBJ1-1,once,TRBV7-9,CASSLVGIAEAFF,TGTGCCAGCAGCTTAGTAGGGATCGCTGAAGCTTTCTTT
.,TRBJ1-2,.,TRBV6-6,CASSYSTTGNYGYTF,TGTGCCAGCAGTTACTCGACGACGGGCAACTATGGCTACACCTTC
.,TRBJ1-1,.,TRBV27,CASSLRDGSTTEAFF,TGTGCCAGCAGTTTAAGGGACGGCTCGACCACTGAAGCTTTCTTT
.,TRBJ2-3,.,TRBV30,CAWRPFGGTDTQYF,TGTGCCTGGAGACCCTTCGGAGGCACAGATACGCAGTATTTT
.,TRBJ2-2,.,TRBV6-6,CASSYDSKAGELFF,TGTGCCAGCAGTTATGACTCAAAGGCCGGGGAGCTGTTTTTT
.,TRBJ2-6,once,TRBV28,CASSKTGTYSGANVLTF,TGTGCCAGCAGCAAAACCGGGACGTACTCTGGGGCCAACGTCCTGACTTTC
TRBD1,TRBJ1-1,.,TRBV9,CASSPATGRTEAFF,TGTGCCAGCAGCCCCGCGACAGGGAGGACTGAAGCTTTCTTT
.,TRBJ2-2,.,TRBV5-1,CASSLAGWGGELFF,TGCGCCAGCAGCTTGGCAGGCTGGGGCGGGGAGCTGTTTTTT
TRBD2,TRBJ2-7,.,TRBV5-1,CASSLGGGSSYEQYF,TGCGCCAGCAGCTTAGGCGGCGGGAGCTCCTACGAGCAGTACTTC
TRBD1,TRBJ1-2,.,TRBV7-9,CASSFGRQGAIRSGYTF,TGTGCCAGCAGCTTTGGGCGACAGGGGGCTATTCGTAGTGGCTACACCTTC
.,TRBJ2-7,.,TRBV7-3,CASSDGNSYEQYF,TGTGCCAGCAGCGACGGGAACTCCTACGAGCAGTACTTC
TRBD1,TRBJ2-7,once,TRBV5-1,CASSWTDRGNFYEQYF,TGCGCCAGCAGCTGGACGGACAGGGGGAATTTTTACGAGCAGTACTTC
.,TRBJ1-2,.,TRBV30,CAWRRGGYTF,TGTGCCTGGAGACGAGGGGGCTACACCTTC
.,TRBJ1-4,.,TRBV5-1,CASSLGQNEKLFF,TGCGCCAGCAGCTTGGGACAGAATGAAAAACTGTTTTTT
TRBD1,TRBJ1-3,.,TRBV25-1,CASSVRQGSTGNTIYF,TGTGCCAGCAGTGTCAGACAGGGGAGCACTGGAAACACCATATATTTT